This is a list of T cell receptor beta chains from one sample in a study of shared clonotypes between healthy human individuals. Sequenced by immunoSEQ multiplex PCR; TCRdb stores in-frame clones only, minus some. The sample has 1,400,000 or so clones, approximately 98.5% seen once. The sequenced sample was naive CD4+ T cells sorted from blood. These receptors originate from a man aged 30 to 45 in good health. CDR3s include the opening cysteine and the closing phenylalanine or tryptophan. Each record gives: D gene, V gene, J gene, clone size, CDR3 DNA, CDR3 protein. D genes are given only for firm matches. A clone size is listed for some rows: how often the clone was seen (once, few, many), or a class if it is expanded.

TRBD2	TRBV25-1	TRBJ2-5	once	TGTGCCAGCAGCGGGGGGGCCTGGGAGACCCAGTACTTC	CASSGGAWETQYF
TRBD1	TRBV2	TRBJ1-2	NA	TGTGCCAGCAGCCTACAGGGGGCGCTCGGCTACACCTTC	CASSLQGALGYTF
NA	TRBV9	TRBJ2-2	NA	TGTGCCAGCAGCGTAGGGGCTCCGCTCACCGGGGAGCTGTTTTTT	CASSVGAPLTGELFF
TRBD1	TRBV6-1	TRBJ2-7	once	TGTGCCAGCAGGACGGTAGGGACAGGGGAATACGAGCAGTACTTC	CASRTVGTGEYEQYF
NA	TRBV27	TRBJ2-7	NA	TGTGCCAGCAGTTCTCAAATTACGAGTCGGGGCACCAAAGAGCAGTACTTC	CASSSQITSRGTKEQYF
NA	TRBV11-3	TRBJ1-1	NA	TGTGCCAGCAGCTTAGGGTCAAGCGAGGCTGAAGCTTTCTTT	CASSLGSSEAEAFF
TRBD2	TRBV12-5	TRBJ2-2	NA	TGTGCTAGTGCCATTTCTAGGACTAGCGGGAGGGAGAACACCGGGGAGCTGTTTTTT	CASAISRTSGRENTGELFF
NA	TRBV4-3	TRBJ1-3	NA	TGCGCCAGCAGCCAACTAGGGGGAACTGGAAACACCATATATTTT	CASSQLGGTGNTIYF
NA	TRBV7-6	TRBJ1-2	NA	TGTGCCAGCGGGGGAAGTCGGCGTAACTATGGCTACACCTTC	CASGGSRRNYGYTF
NA	TRBV30	TRBJ2-1	NA	TGTGCCTGGAGTGCGCAAGCGGGCAGATTCAATGAGCAGTTCTTC	CAWSAQAGRFNEQFF
TRBD1	TRBV27	TRBJ2-7	NA	TGTGCCAGCAGTTGGACAGGGCTATCCTACGAGCAGTACTTC	CASSWTGLSYEQYF
NA	TRBV28	TRBJ1-2	NA	TGTGGAGTTGGCCCGCACTATGGCTACACCTTC	CGVGPHYGYTF
NA	TRBV14	TRBJ1-1	NA	TGTGCCAGCAGCCGAATCCGCCTTGAAGCTTTCTTT	CASSRIRLEAFF
TRBD2	TRBV27	TRBJ2-1	NA	TGTGCCAGCAGTTTAATTCGTCTCCGGGTAGCGGGAGACTATGAGCAGTTCTTC	CASSLIRLRVAGDYEQFF
NA	TRBV6-1	TRBJ2-7	NA	TGTGCCAGCACGACACAACTCTCGAACGAGCAGTACTTC	CASTTQLSNEQYF
TRBD2	TRBV27	TRBJ2-1	NA	TGTGCCAGCAGCCCAACCGCTCCGACTAGCGGGATCTCCTACAATGAGCAGTTCTTC	CASSPTAPTSGISYNEQFF
TRBD1	TRBV28	TRBJ2-7	NA	TGTGCCAGCAGTTTGACAGGGATCATTAAGTCCTACGAGCAGTACTTC	CASSLTGIIKSYEQYF
NA	TRBV5-4	TRBJ2-2	NA	TGTGCCAGCAGCCCTGGGATTTCTGACACCGGGGAGCTGTTTTTT	CASSPGISDTGELFF
TRBD1	TRBV18	TRBJ2-3	NA	TGTGCCAGCTCACCCTCAGGGGGAAGTGGCACAGATACGCAGTATTTT	CASSPSGGSGTDTQYF
NA	TRBV6-1	TRBJ1-5	once	TGTGCCAGCACCCCCTGGGGCAGAAATCAGCCCCAGCATTTT	CASTPWGRNQPQHF
NA	TRBV9	TRBJ2-5	NA	TGTGCCAGCAGCGTCACCCTGGGGGGATGGGAGACCCAGTACTTC	CASSVTLGGWETQYF
TRBD1	TRBV5-6	TRBJ1-1	NA	TGTGCCAGCAGCTTGGCACAGGGGGTAACTGAAGCTTTCTTT	CASSLAQGVTEAFF
NA	TRBV7-9	TRBJ2-7	NA	TGTGCCAGCAGCTTAATGAACTACGAGCAGTACTTC	CASSLMNYEQYF
TRBD2	TRBV7-2	TRBJ2-1	NA	TGTGCCAGCAGCGCACTAGCGGCAAGCTCCTACAATGAGCAGTTCTTC	CASSALAASSYNEQFF
TRBD2	TRBV19	TRBJ2-1	NA	TGTGCCAGTAGTACTCAACCTATAAATCTAGCGGGAGAGGTTAATGAGCAGTTCTTC	CASSTQPINLAGEVNEQFF
TRBD2	TRBV4-1	TRBJ2-1	NA	TGCGCCAGCAGCGTCCGGACTAGCGGGAGCTACAATGAGCAGTTCTTC	CASSVRTSGSYNEQFF
NA	TRBV2	TRBJ1-2	NA	TGTGCCAGCAGCACAGGATATGGCTACACCTTC	CASSTGYGYTF
TRBD1	TRBV5-8	TRBJ1-5	NA	TGTGCCAGCAGCTTGGAGGGGGCACGCAATCAGCCCCAGCATTTT	CASSLEGARNQPQHF
TRBD2	TRBV19	TRBJ2-1	NA	TGTGCCAGTAGTCCGGGACTAGCGAGAAAAGGGGACAATGAGCAGTTCTTC	CASSPGLARKGDNEQFF
TRBD1	TRBV2	TRBJ1-1	NA	TGTGCCAGCAGGGAACCCGGGACAGGGTCGAAGGCTTTCTTT	CASREPGTGSKAFF
NA	TRBV25-1	TRBJ2-5	NA	TGTGCCAGCAGTGTGAAACAAGAGACCCAGTACTTC	CASSVKQETQYF
TRBD2	TRBV28	TRBJ2-3	NA	TGTGCCAGCGGGGAGGGCCGGTGGGAAGATACGCAGTATTTT	CASGEGRWEDTQYF
NA	TRBV11-2	TRBJ2-3	NA	TGTGCCAGCAGCTTAAGACTCCTTAACACAGATACGCAGTATTTT	CASSLRLLNTDTQYF
NA	TRBV19	TRBJ1-5	NA	TGTGCCAGTAGTATAGATCGTGCTCAGCCCCAGCATTTT	CASSIDRAQPQHF
NA	TRBV12-5	TRBJ1-1	NA	TGTGCTAGTGGTTCGTTCTCCGGGACAGAAGCTTTCTTT	CASGSFSGTEAFF
NA	TRBV11-2	TRBJ2-5	NA	TGTGCCAGCAGCTTAGCTCCAGTTGCAGAGACCCAGTACTTC	CASSLAPVAETQYF
TRBD1	TRBV2	TRBJ1-5	once	TGTGCCAGCAATGACAGGGATAGCAATCAGCCCCAGCATTTT	CASNDRDSNQPQHF
NA	TRBV12-5	TRBJ2-1	NA	TGTGCCTGTGGGACCCCGCCGTTCTTC	CACGTPPFF
NA	TRBV6-5	TRBJ1-5	once	TGTGCCAGCAGTTACTCGATAGATCAGCCCCAGCATTTT	CASSYSIDQPQHF
TRBD2	TRBV6-5	TRBJ2-3	NA	TGTGCCAGCAGTTACCTAGATGCTGCGGGAGGGCAGTATTTT	CASSYLDAAGGQYF
TRBD1	TRBV2	TRBJ1-2	once	TGTGCCAGCAGTGTGCTTATGAGGGGGCAAGGCTACACCTTC	CASSVLMRGQGYTF
TRBD2	TRBV4-1	TRBJ2-5	NA	TGCGCCAGCAGCCAAGAAGGACTAGCCTTACCGTCACAAGAGACCCAGTACTTC	CASSQEGLALPSQETQYF
NA	TRBV28	TRBJ2-7	NA	TGTGCCAGCAGTTTGGTTTCCGGGACCCTTTTGTACGAGCAGTACTTC	CASSLVSGTLLYEQYF
TRBD2	TRBV28	TRBJ2-7	NA	TGTGCCAGCAGTTTCGGGAGGATTTACGAGCAGTACTTC	CASSFGRIYEQYF
NA	TRBV28	TRBJ1-5	NA	TGTGCCAGCACCCTAACAGGGAATCAGCCCCAGCATTTT	CASTLTGNQPQHF
NA	TRBV6-5	TRBJ2-3	NA	TGTGCCAGCAGCCTCGCTAGGGGGGGCACAGATACGCAGTATTTT	CASSLARGGTDTQYF
NA	TRBV10-2	TRBJ1-5	NA	TGCGCCAGCAGTGAGGGATATAGCAATCAGCCCCAGCATTTT	CASSEGYSNQPQHF
TRBD2	TRBV10-2	TRBJ2-1	NA	TGCGCCAGCCGTCCCGAGCGGGAGGTCCCCTACAATGAGCAGTTCTTC	CASRPEREVPYNEQFF
TRBD1	TRBV28	TRBJ2-7	NA	TGTGCCAGCAGGGATGGGGGACAGGCATCCCCCTACGAGCAGTACTTC	CASRDGGQASPYEQYF
TRBD1	TRBV7-9	TRBJ2-7	NA	TGTGCCACCCAAAGGGGCCAGCAGGGGGCTGGGGAGCAGTACTTC	CATQRGQQGAGEQYF
NA	TRBV11-2	TRBJ1-1	NA	TGTGCCAGCAGCACAATCAAACAGGGTCCGAACACTGAAGCTTTCTTT	CASSTIKQGPNTEAFF
NA	TRBV28	TRBJ1-4	NA	TGTGCCAGCGGGAAGGCAACTAATGAAAAACTGTTTTTT	CASGKATNEKLFF
NA	TRBV7-8	TRBJ1-1	NA	TGTGCCAGCAGCTTAGAATCGGGGACGCACACTGAAGCTTTCTTT	CASSLESGTHTEAFF
NA	TRBV28	TRBJ2-1	NA	TGTGCCAGCAGGAACCGGGACAACAATGAGCAGTTCTTC	CASRNRDNNEQFF
NA	TRBV7-9	TRBJ2-2	once	TGTGCCAGCAGCTTAGGTAGGACCAGAAACACCGGGGAGCTGTTTTTT	CASSLGRTRNTGELFF
NA	TRBV14	TRBJ2-7	NA	TGTGCCAGCAGCCAAGCGCGAGAGCAGTACTTC	CASSQAREQYF
TRBD2	TRBV9	TRBJ2-7	NA	TGTGCCAGCAGCGAGAAGGGACTAGCGGGAGGGTACGAGCAGTACTTC	CASSEKGLAGGYEQYF
TRBD2	TRBV5-1	TRBJ2-1	NA	TGCGCCAGCAGCCTGGGACTAGCGGGAGACGGTTCCTACAATGAGCAGTTCTTC	CASSLGLAGDGSYNEQFF
NA	TRBV10-1	TRBJ2-1	NA	TGCGCCAGCAGTGATCAGCCCGCCAATGAGCAGTTCTTC	CASSDQPANEQFF
NA	TRBV28	TRBJ2-7	NA	TGTGCCAGCAGCCTATCGGGGCCATATAGGGAGCAGTACTTC	CASSLSGPYREQYF